The clone carrying this T cell receptor (beta chain) was found a few times. What it binds is unknown. Cultured CD4+ T cells had their DNA profiled by the Oncomine TCR Beta short-read assay. TCRdb re-analysed the PCR reads in MiXCR, keeping a single row per CDR3 protein. This sample has over 20,000 distinct CDR3 sequences, with 35% to 45% found just once. This entry is derived from a study of vaccination and CD4 T cells after COVID-19. Study information: The cells in question were stimulated using overlapping spike peptides derived from SARS-CoV-2, HCoV-NL63, HCoV-OC43 and HCoV-229E.

As for treatment: roughly 10-day PBMC culture with coronavirus spike peptide pools or control peptides (ViraFEST assay). The clonotype was recovered from a human donor who received a COVID-19 vaccine. This sample comprised CD4+ T cells from blood, cultured in vitro, obtained before SARS-CoV-2 vaccination.

The CDR3 region has the DNA TGTGCCACCAAACCGGGAGATGGTGAGACCCAGTACTTC. Protein product: CATKPGDGETQYF. The J gene is TRBJ2-5, the V gene TRBV24-1, with a tentative D call TRBD2 (6 bases). Germline V gene data show CDR1 as KGHDR and CDR2 as SFDVKD. Trimming shortened V by 8 bases and J by 5 bases, and 14 bases separated the two germline ends. This CDR3 contains 13 residues.